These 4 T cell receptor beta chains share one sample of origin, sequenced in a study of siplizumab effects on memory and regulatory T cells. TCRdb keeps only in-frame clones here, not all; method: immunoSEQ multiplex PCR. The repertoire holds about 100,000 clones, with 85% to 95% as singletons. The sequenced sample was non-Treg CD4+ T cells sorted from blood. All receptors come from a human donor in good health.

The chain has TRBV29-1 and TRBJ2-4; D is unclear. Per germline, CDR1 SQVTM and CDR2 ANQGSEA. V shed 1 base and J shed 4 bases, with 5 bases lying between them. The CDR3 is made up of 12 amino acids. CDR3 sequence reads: CSVEVPKNIQYF. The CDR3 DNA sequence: TGCAGCGTTGAAGTTCCGAAAAACATTCAGTACTTC.

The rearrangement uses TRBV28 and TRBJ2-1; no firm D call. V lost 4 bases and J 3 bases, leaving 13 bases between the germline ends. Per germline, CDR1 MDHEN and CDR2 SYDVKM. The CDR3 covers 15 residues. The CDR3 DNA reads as TGTGCCAGCAGTTCCCCGGGCCTACACTACAATGAGCAGTTCTTC. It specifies CASSSPGLHYNEQFF.

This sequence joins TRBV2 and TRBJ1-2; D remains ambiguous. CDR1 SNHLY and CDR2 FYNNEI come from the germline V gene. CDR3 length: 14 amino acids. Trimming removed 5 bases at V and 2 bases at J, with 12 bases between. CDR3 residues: CASSLKQLNYGYTF. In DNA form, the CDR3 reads TGTGCCAGCAGTCTGAAGCAATTGAACTATGGCTACACCTTC.

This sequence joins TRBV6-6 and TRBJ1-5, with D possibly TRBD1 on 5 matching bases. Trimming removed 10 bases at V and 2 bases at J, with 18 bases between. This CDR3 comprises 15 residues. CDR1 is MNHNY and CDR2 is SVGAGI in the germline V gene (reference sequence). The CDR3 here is CATNLQGVRNQPQHF. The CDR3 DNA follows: TGTGCCACTAATCTCCAGGGAGTCCGCAATCAGCCCCAGCATTTT.